The entry below gives a single T cell receptor (beta chain) sequence along with its context. The CDR3 end is not reached by the read, which stops 3 residues before it; the germline J gene fills it in. Clones were read by immunoSEQ multiplex PCR, and TCRdb kept only the in-frame ones, dropping some. In total, the table holds about 36,000 clones. The CDR3 loop spans 14 amino acids. This sample was taken from a study of T cells in women clearing cervical HPV infection. The sequence was collected from a woman aged 18 to 75 with a cervical HPV16 infection that either progressed to CIN3+ or cleared (not recorded which). The sequenced sample was blood buffy coat. The chain recombines TRBV12-3 or TRBV12-4 with TRBJ1-1; 11 nucleotides align to TRBD1. CDR3 amino acids: CASSLAGTGGRAFF. The DNA read from the CDR3 is TGTGCCAGCAGTTTAGCGGGGACAGGGGGTAGA.